These T cell receptor beta chains were read from a single sample in a study of T cell responses to AZD1222 COVID-19 vaccine. Produced via immunoSEQ multiplex PCR; TCRdb's table is partial and in-frame only. The table has under 100,000 clones, 80% to 90% seen once. Sequencing used peripheral blood, obtained 28 days after the second AZD1222 dose. The receptors derive from an adult who received the AZD1222 COVID-19 vaccine. CDR3s include the opening cysteine and the closing phenylalanine or tryptophan. Each record gives: CDR3 protein, J gene, V gene.

CASSRGLVPTDTQYF TRBJ2-3 TRBV7-8
CASSTSGKNEQYF TRBJ2-7 TRBV25-1
CASSIGQGNTGELFF TRBJ2-2 TRBV7-3
CASSIGAAGGTQYF TRBJ2-5 TRBV19
CASRMDRIANYGYTF TRBJ1-2 TRBV6-5
CASSEGWQPQHF TRBJ1-5 TRBV19
CASSPLEGNQETQYF TRBJ2-5 TRBV5-8
CASRTQGVGNTEAFF TRBJ1-1 TRBV2
CASSQGAGDLVF TRBJ2-7 TRBV3-1/TRBV3-2
CATSGTGALHF TRBJ1-5 TRBV24-1
CASRKTPSRDTEAFF TRBJ1-1 TRBV19
CASSLRFPIGAGGYSNQPQHF TRBJ1-5 TRBV27
CASATSTDTQYF TRBJ2-3 TRBV7-9
CASSSGGWSTGELFF TRBJ2-2 TRBV5-4
CASSQMQTDSNQPQHF TRBJ1-5 TRBV4-2
CAISVKGTASGNTIYF TRBJ1-3 TRBV10-3
CASTQRFSGDSEAFF TRBJ1-1 TRBV6-5
CASKRGRVSDEQYF TRBJ2-7 TRBV28
CASRASRGDYGYTF TRBJ1-2 TRBV6-5
CAISESQGLTVDQPQHF TRBJ1-5 TRBV10-3
CASSVAAGESYEQYF TRBJ2-7 TRBV9
CASIGTGDNQPQHF TRBJ1-5 TRBV28
CASSYSNRVGYTF TRBJ1-2 TRBV6-2/TRBV6-3
CASSEYTGRRETQYF TRBJ2-5 TRBV6-1
CASRQRTDGRTEAFF TRBJ1-1 TRBV5-6
CASREGSSGANVLTF TRBJ2-6 TRBV6-1